These 23 T cell receptor beta chains share one sample of origin, sequenced in a study of blood T cell repertoires in COVID-19. Assay used: immunoSEQ multiplex PCR; TCRdb lists only in-frame clones, some missing. The sample carries about 26,000 clones, 70% to 90% recorded once. Sequenced input: peripheral blood. Receptors originate from a human donor in a cohort sampled during active COVID-19.

V is TRBV5-5 and J is TRBJ2-3; 10 nucleotides align to TRBD2. V lost 2 bases and J lost 5; bases outside the gene matches: 8. From germline, CDR1 is SGHKS and CDR2 YYEKEE (reference sequence). The CDR3 is made up of 16 amino acids. In DNA, the CDR3 is TGTGCCAGCAGCTTCGGTCTAGCGGGAGAAATAGATACGCAGTATTTT. Translated, it gives CASSFGLAGEIDTQYF.

V is TRBV10-1 and J is TRBJ2-3; D remains unclear. With 2 bases removed from V and 3 bases from J, the gap between germline ends came to 6 bases. In germline, CDR1 is WNHNN, CDR2 SYGVQD (reference sequence). This CDR3 contains 13 residues. The CDR3 sequence: CASSEPGTDTQYF. The CDR3 DNA is TGCGCCAGCAGTGAGCCCGGGACAGATACGCAGTATTTT.

V gene TRBV18 combines with J gene TRBJ2-3; D might be TRBD1 (6 bases). This CDR3 region has 14 residues. Looked up from germline, CDR1 is KGHSH and CDR2 is LQKENI. Trimming pared 5 bases from V and 4 bases from J, leaving 13 bases between. CDR3 sequence (DNA): TGTGCCAGCTCATCAACGACAGGATCAGATACGCAGTATTTT. Protein sequence: CASSSTTGSDTQYF. Full variable domain (remainder filled in from reference TRBV18 and TRBJ2-3): NAGVMQNPRHLVRRRGQEARLRCSPMKGHSHVYWYRQLPEEGLKFMVYLQKENIIDESGMPKERFSAEFPKEGPSILRIQQVVRGDSAAYFCASSSTTGSDTQYFGPGTRLTVL.

This clone was seen a single time. V gene TRBV29-1 combines with J gene TRBJ2-7; TRBD1 is a possible D gene (6 bases). This CDR3 contains 13 residues. The V end lost 7 bases, the J end lost 9 bases, and 22 bases lay between the germline ends. Germline values: CDR1 SQVTM, CDR2 ANQGSEA. CDR3: CSAETYRDTGQYF. CDR3 nucleotide sequence: TGCAGCGCCGAAACCTACCGGGACACAGGGCAGTACTTC.

This sequence joins TRBV2 and TRBJ1-2; tentatively, D is TRBD1 (5 bases). CDR3 length equals 12 residues. Trimming removed 3 bases from V and 8 bases from J, with 10 bases in between. The V gene's germline CDR1 is SNHLY and CDR2 FYNNEI. The CDR3: CASSEAQEGYTF. Here the CDR3 DNA reads TGTGCCAGCAGTGAGGCACAGGAGGGCTACACCTTC.

The rearrangement links TRBV27 to TRBJ1-5; D perhaps matches TRBD1 (6 bases). Germline V gene sequence: CDR1 MNHEY, CDR2 SMNVEV (reference sequence). This CDR3 spans 14 amino acids. Trimming stripped 5 bases from V and 6 bases from J, with 14 bases between. The CDR3 is CASSKTGTLQPQHF. The CDR3 nucleotides are TGTGCCAGCAGTAAAACAGGGACCCTTCAGCCCCAGCATTTT.

CDR3 residues: CASSNKRGQGSNQPQHF. The CDR3 nucleotides read TGCGCCAGCAGCAACAAAAGGGGACAGGGAAGCAATCAGCCCCAGCATTTT. V is TRBV4-1 and J is TRBJ1-5; 9 bases map to TRBD1. This CDR3 is built from 17 residues. V dropped 5 bases and J dropped 1; count of bases not matched to a gene: 9. Looked up from germline, CDR1 is MGHRA and CDR2 is YSYEKL.

This chain links TRBV5-1 with TRBJ1-3, with D unresolved. Germline CDR1 reads SGHRS; CDR2 reads YFSETQ. CDR3 size: 15 residues. The V gene lost 2 bases and the J gene lost 0 bases, with 9 bases spanning the gap. The CDR3 coding sequence is TGCGCCAGCAGCTTCGGGTCGAGCTCTGGAAACACCATATATTTT. Protein: CASSFGSSSGNTIYF.

In this sample, this clone turned up once. The chain links TRBV5-4 to TRBJ1-6; 8 bases are a match to TRBD1. V lost 2 bases to trimming and J lost 8 bases; unmatched junction nucleotides: 9. The germline CDR1 and CDR2 sequences are SGHNT and YYREEE (reference sequence). The CDR3 is made up of 16 amino acids. CDR3 in amino acids: CASSFDGQGADSPLHF. The CDR3 DNA reads as TGTGCCAGCAGCTTCGATGGGCAGGGGGCAGATTCACCCCTCCACTTT. Drawing the rest from reference TRBV5-4 and TRBJ1-6, the complete variable domain is ETGVTQSPTHLIKTRGQQVTLRCSSQSGHNTVSWYQQALGQGPQFIFQYYREEENGRGNFPPRFSGLQFPNYSSELNVNALELDDSALYLCASSFDGQGADSPLHFGNGTRLTVT.

J is TRBJ1-1 and V is TRBV19, with D possibly TRBD1 on 5 matching bases. Germline values: CDR1 LNHDA, CDR2 SQIVND (reference sequence). The CDR3 sequence is 14 residues long. V shed 4 bases and J shed 4 bases, with 13 bases lying between them. In DNA form, the CDR3 reads TGTGCCAGTAGTACATACCAAAGGGGCACTGAAGCTTTCTTT. The encoded protein is CASSTYQRGTEAFF.

CDR3 region: CASSLGRPDNSPLHF. CDR3 sequence (DNA): TGTGCCAGCAGTTTGGGCAGGCCGGATAATTCACCCCTCCACTTT. The genes are TRBV6-5 and TRBJ1-6; D is unresolved. Trimming took off 4 bases at V and 5 bases at J, with 12 bases between the two ends. The CDR3 extends over 15 amino acids. CDR1 is MNHEY, CDR2 SVGAGI, per germline.

J is TRBJ2-3 and V is TRBV19; 11 bases align to TRBD2. Germline assignment: CDR1 LNHDA and CDR2 SQIVND (reference sequence). The CDR3 runs to 14 residues. V was pared by 8 bases and J by 6 bases, with 7 bases of the junction left unmatched. CDR3 DNA: TGTGCCAGTGCTGGGGCTAGCGGGAGGGATACGCAGTATTTT. Protein: CASAGASGRDTQYF.

The gene calls are TRBV3-1 (or the pseudogene TRBV3-2) and TRBJ2-1, with 11 bases aligning to TRBD2. V shed 0 bases, J shed 14 bases, and the junction held 12 bases outside the gene matches. CDR3 size: 16 residues. Germline loops: CDR1 LGHDT, CDR2 YNNKEL (reference sequence). CDR3 protein: CASSQDIASGGSKEFF. The CDR3 bases are TGTGCCAGCAGCCAAGATATTGCTAGCGGGGGGTCCAAGGAGTTCTTC.

The chain carries TRBV12-5 and TRBJ1-1; 7 bases agree with TRBD1. CDR3 size: 15 residues. The germline CDR1 and CDR2 sequences are LGHNT and FRNRAP. J gave up 1 base and V 4 bases, and 6 bases lay outside the gene matches. The CDR3 region has the DNA TGTGCTAGTGGTTCGTCGGGACAGTGGAACACTGAAGCTTTCTTT. This translates into CASGSSGQWNTEAFF.

J is TRBJ2-2 and V is TRBV2; D possibly corresponds to TRBD2 (5 bases). This CDR3 is built from 14 residues. Germline V CDR1 and CDR2: SNHLY, FYNNEI. Trimming pared 6 bases from V and 0 bases from J, leaving 8 bases between. CDR3 region: CASRLATNTGELFF. Here the CDR3 DNA reads TGTGCCAGCAGGCTAGCCACGAACACCGGGGAGCTGTTTTTT.

There are a few counts of this clone. The rearrangement links TRBV14 to TRBJ2-2; D possibly corresponds to TRBD1 (6 bases). Germline V CDR1 and CDR2: SGHDN, FVKESK. V was shortened by 1 base and J by 4 bases, with 13 bases between the two germline ends. The CDR3 has 16 residues. The CDR3 reads CASSQAWGLGTGELFF. The CDR3 DNA reads as TGTGCCAGCAGCCAAGCGTGGGGGCTCGGCACCGGGGAGCTGTTTTTT.

The table lists this clone with a few counts. This sequence joins TRBV28 and TRBJ1-2, with unresolved D. The V gene lost 10 bases and the J gene lost 2 bases, with 14 bases spanning the gap. Germline CDR1 is MDHEN and CDR2 is SYDVKM. CDR3 length: 13 amino acids. The CDR3 DNA reads as TGTGCCACCATACCAGGTGGCAACTATGGCTACACCTTC. Residues: CATIPGGNYGYTF.

This clone was recorded once. The chain carries TRBV12-3 or TRBV12-4 and TRBJ2-5; D is possibly TRBD2 (6 bases). V was cut by 3 bases and J by 4 bases, with 9 bases left in between. The CDR3 loop spans 13 amino acids. CDR3 DNA: TGTGCCAGCAGTTTTCGGCGGGGAGAGACCCAGTACTTC. This codes for CASSFRRGETQYF.

The chain carries TRBV7-8 and TRBJ2-5; D perhaps matches TRBD1 (6 bases). V shed 0 bases and J shed 2 bases, with 13 bases lying between them. The CDR3 totals 16 residues. Germline V CDR1 and CDR2: SGHVS, FQNEAQ. The CDR3 sequence is CASSLALAQGQETQYF. CDR3 in DNA: TGTGCCAGCAGCTTAGCGCTGGCCCAGGGGCAAGAGACCCAGTACTTC.

V is TRBV28 and J is TRBJ1-1; D might be TRBD1 (5 bases). Germline loops: CDR1 MDHEN, CDR2 SYDVKM. The CDR3 is made up of 13 amino acids. Between the trimmed V and J ends, which lost 6 bases and 1 base, there was a span of 9 bases. The CDR3 sequence is CASSLTENTEAFF. The CDR3 nucleotides are TGTGCCAGCAGCCTGACAGAGAACACTGAAGCTTTCTTT.

The chain has TRBV14 and TRBJ2-3; 7 bases map to TRBD2. Germline assignment: CDR1 SGHDN and CDR2 FVKESK. CDR3 length: 17 amino acids. Trimming at V came to 0 bases and at J to 0 bases, leaving 6 bases not matched to a gene. CDR3 bases: TGTGCCAGCAGCCAAGATTGGGGTAGCGGGAGCACAGATACGCAGTATTTT. Translated: CASSQDWGSGSTDTQYF.

This clone was seen only a few times. The CDR3 reads CAGSSGANVLTF. The CDR3 bases are TGTGCCGGCTCCTCTGGGGCCAACGTCCTGACTTTC. V is TRBV28 and J is TRBJ2-6; no firm D call. Between the trimmed V and J ends, which lost 11 bases and 0 bases, there was a span of 5 bases. This CDR3 region has 12 residues. The germline CDR1 and CDR2 sequences are MDHEN and SYDVKM.

The sample holds one count of this clone. The gene calls are TRBV5-1 and TRBJ2-3, with D possibly being TRBD2 (6 bases). V gave up 0 bases and J gave up 1 base, with 12 bases separating them. Germline V lookup: CDR1 SGHRS, CDR2 YFSETQ. The CDR3 runs 16 residues. The CDR3 region is CASSLVASVGTDTQYF. In nucleotides, the CDR3 is TGCGCCAGCAGCTTGGTTGCTAGCGTGGGCACAGATACGCAGTATTTT.